Listed below are T cell receptor beta chains from one sample, sequenced in a study of blood T cell repertoires in COVID-19. Sequenced by immunoSEQ multiplex PCR; TCRdb stores in-frame clones only, minus some. The table has roughly 400,000 clones, roughly 84% seen once; the top ten hold 1.4%. Sequenced sample: PBMCs or T cells enriched from blood (not recorded which). The receptor set was obtained from a woman aged 18 to 35 who had been exposed to COVID-19. Both conserved end residues are part of each CDR3. The D gene is left open where the match is weak. Part of the rows lack a size; the others show once, few, many or a class for expanded clones.

cdr3_length clone_size j_call v_call d_call cdr3_nt cdr3_aa
16 NA TRBJ1-3 TRBV28 NA TGTGCCAGCAGTTTATCTTCGGGGGATGCTGGAAACACCATATATTTT CASSLSSGDAGNTIYF
16 once TRBJ2-2 TRBV7-8 NA TGTGCCAGCAGCTTAGCTGGAGGGGAAGGCACCGGGGAGCTGTTTTTT CASSLAGGEGTGELFF
19 NA TRBJ2-3 TRBV13 TRBD2 TGTGCCAGCAGCTTAGAGTCGTGGGCTAGCGGGAGATCCACAGATACGCAGTATTTT CASSLESWASGRSTDTQYF
14 NA TRBJ1-2 TRBV21-1 NA TGTGCCAGCAGCAAAGGCGGTCCCGGGACAGGGGTCAAATTC CASSKGGPGTGVKF
15 once TRBJ1-4 TRBV19 NA TGTGCCAGTAGTACGTATGGGCCAACTAATGAAAAACTGTTTTTT CASSTYGPTNEKLFF
19 NA TRBJ2-6 TRBV7-8 TRBD1 TGTGCCACATATGAGGGGCAGGACAGGCGGCTCTGGAGGGCCAACGTCCTGACTTTC CATYEGQDRRLWRANVLTF
13 NA TRBJ1-2 TRBV6-5 TRBD1 TGTGCCAGCAGAACCCCAGGGGGCTATGGCTACACCTTC CASRTPGGYGYTF
15 NA TRBJ2-1 TRBV5-4 TRBD2 TGTGCCAGCAGCAGAGCGGGGGGGCCCTACAATGAGCAGTTCTTC CASSRAGGPYNEQFF
15 few TRBJ2-2 TRBV5-1 TRBD1 TGCGCCAGCAGCCGGCTGGACAGGGGCACCGGGGAGCTGTTTTTT CASSRLDRGTGELFF
15 NA TRBJ2-2 TRBV15 NA TGTGCCACCAGCAGAAGACAGACGAACACCGGGGAGCTGTTTTTT CATSRRQTNTGELFF
16 NA TRBJ1-4 TRBV7-9 NA TGTGCCAGCAGCGGGACGGCGGGGTTAACTAATGAAAAACTGTTTTTT CASSGTAGLTNEKLFF
15 NA TRBJ1-1 TRBV27 TRBD1 TGTGCCAGCAGTCCACTAAACAGGGGAGAGACTGAAGCTTTCTTT CASSPLNRGETEAFF
18 NA TRBJ1-1 TRBV7-3 NA TGTGCCAGCAGCTCGGTCCAGGGCTACCGCGCTATGAACACTGAAGCTTTCTTT CASSSVQGYRAMNTEAFF
18 NA TRBJ2-5 TRBV14 TRBD2 TGTGCCAGCAGCCAATTAAGTGGACTAGCGGGAGTGGAAGAGACCCAGTACTTC CASSQLSGLAGVEETQYF
14 NA TRBJ2-3 TRBV5-1 NA TGCGCCAGCAGCCCTCCCGGAGCGGTAGATACGCAGTATTTT CASSPPGAVDTQYF
12 NA TRBJ2-7 TRBV11-2 NA TGTGCCAGCAGCCTGGAGGGGTACGAGCAGTACTTC CASSLEGYEQYF
15 NA TRBJ2-7 TRBV9 NA TGTGCCAGCAGCGTAGGAGGGACTTACTCCTACGAGCAGTACTTC CASSVGGTYSYEQYF
19 few TRBJ1-5 TRBV21-1 NA TGTGCCAGCAGCAAGGGAATGGGACAGGGCGGGTTTAGCAATCAGCCCCAGCATTTT CASSKGMGQGGFSNQPQHF
15 NA TRBJ1-2 TRBV9 NA TGTGCCAGCAGCGTTGGGGGAGGCCTCGTCTATGGCTACACCTTC CASSVGGGLVYGYTF
13 NA TRBJ2-5 TRBV10-3 NA TGTGCCATCAGTCCGGGATCTTATGAGACCCAGTACTTC CAISPGSYETQYF
11 NA TRBJ2-7 TRBV7-9 NA TGTGCCAGCAGCTTGCAAGATCGACTGTACTTC CASSLQDRLYF
18 NA TRBJ2-1 TRBV7-6 TRBD2 TGTGCCAGCAGCTTGAATTTGGTTGCGGGGGGGCTAGACAATGAGCAGTTCTTC CASSLNLVAGGLDNEQFF
15 NA TRBJ2-1 TRBV7-9 NA TGTGCCAGCAGCCCCCGGCTAGCGATTAAGAATGAGCAGTTCTTC CASSPRLAIKNEQFF
14 NA TRBJ2-2 TRBV2 NA TGTGCCAGCAGGGAGAATGGGGCAGTCGGGGAGCTGTTTTTT CASRENGAVGELFF
14 NA TRBJ2-2 TRBV18 NA TGTGCCAGCTCACTGGGAGTGGTCCCCGGGGAGCTGTTTTTT CASSLGVVPGELFF
14 NA TRBJ2-3 TRBV24-1 NA TGTGCCACCAGTGGCCCTTGGGGAGCAGATACGCAGTATTTT CATSGPWGADTQYF
17 NA TRBJ2-7 TRBV5-4 TRBD2 TGTGCCAGCAGCTTGGCACTGGGTGCGGGGGGAGCCTACGAGCAGTACTTC CASSLALGAGGAYEQYF
10 NA TRBJ1-1 TRBV28 NA TGTGCCAGCGGCCCTCTTGAAGCTTTCTTT CASGPLEAFF
15 NA TRBJ2-7 TRBV9 TRBD1 TGTGCCAGCAGCGTAGGGACAGGGACGCCCTACGAGCAGTACTTC CASSVGTGTPYEQYF
12 few TRBJ1-1 TRBV12-3/TRBV12-4 NA TGTGCCAGCAGAGGGGTGGGCACTGAAGCTTTCTTT CASRGVGTEAFF
15 NA TRBJ2-1 TRBV6-5 TRBD2 TGTGCCTCCAGAGGCGGGAGGGTAACCTACAATGAGCAGTTCTTC CASRGGRVTYNEQFF
16 NA TRBJ2-7 TRBV4-2 TRBD1 TGTGCCAGCAGCCAAGAGGTGGCAGGGGGTACCTACGAGCAGTACTTC CASSQEVAGGTYEQYF
13 NA TRBJ1-5 TRBV15 NA TGTGCCACCTCGGACTTTAGCAATCAGCCCCAGCATTTT CATSDFSNQPQHF
16 NA TRBJ1-3 TRBV11-2 NA TGTGCCAGCAGCTTAGTGTGGGGGCCAGGGGGAAACACCATATATTTT CASSLVWGPGGNTIYF
15 NA TRBJ2-1 TRBV4-2 NA TGTGCCAGCAGCCAAGGGCTCAGCTCCTACAATGAGCAGTTCTTC CASSQGLSSYNEQFF
14 few TRBJ2-1 TRBV7-2 NA TGTGCCAGCGAGGGACTTAAAACTCCCAATGAGCAGTTCTTC CASEGLKTPNEQFF
18 NA TRBJ2-7 TRBV28 TRBD2 TGTGCCAGCAGTCCGCCCCTTGATAGCGGGGGGACCTCCTACGAGCAGTACTTC CASSPPLDSGGTSYEQYF
15 NA TRBJ2-1 TRBV6-5 NA TGTGCCAGCAGTTCGAGTAGCCCGGCCAACAATGAGCAGTTCTTC CASSSSSPANNEQFF
13 NA TRBJ2-7 TRBV25-1 NA TGTGCCAGCAGTGAGGGCTCCGGTGGGGAGCAGTACTTC CASSEGSGGEQYF
17 once TRBJ2-1 TRBV11-3 TRBD1 TGTGCCAGCAGCTTCGATCTCAGGGGGAGCTCCTACAATGAGCAGTTCTTC CASSFDLRGSSYNEQFF
14 NA TRBJ2-5 TRBV7-2 TRBD2 TGTGCCAGCAGCCCGGGGGGGCCGTTGGAGACCCAGTACTTC CASSPGGPLETQYF
17 NA TRBJ2-2 TRBV10-3 TRBD2 TGTGCCATCAGTGAGTGGACTAGCGGGGCGAGCGGCGGGGAGCTGTTTTTT CAISEWTSGASGGELFF
17 NA TRBJ2-5 TRBV4-2 NA TGTGCCAGCAGCCAGGGGGCTACGGGGAGCCGACAAGAGACCCAGTACTTC CASSQGATGSRQETQYF
14 NA TRBJ1-2 TRBV13 NA TGTGCCAGCAGCTTAAATGTGGACCCGGGGAGCTACACCTTC CASSLNVDPGSYTF
14 NA TRBJ1-2 TRBV9 NA TGTGCCAGCAGCGTAGGGGGGGTGGCCTATGGCTACACCTTC CASSVGGVAYGYTF
20 NA TRBJ2-2 TRBV27 TRBD2 TGTGCCAGCAGTCCAACGGGACTAGCGGGATTTTTCGCGAACACCGGGGAGCTGTTTTTT CASSPTGLAGFFANTGELFF
13 once TRBJ2-7 TRBV18 NA TGTGCCAGCTCACTAGAGGGACATTCCGAGCAGTACTTC CASSLEGHSEQYF
15 NA TRBJ2-5 TRBV10-3 TRBD1 TGTGCCATTTCCCCGACAGGGGGCTTCCAAGAGACCCAGTACTTC CAISPTGGFQETQYF
15 NA TRBJ2-7 TRBV10-2 TRBD1 TGCGCCAGCAGTGAACAGGACAGGGTGGCCTACGAGCAGTACTTC CASSEQDRVAYEQYF
17 NA TRBJ2-6 TRBV5-1 NA TGCGCCAGCAGCTTGGGACAGTTTCGCTCTGGGGCCAACGTCCTGACTTTC CASSLGQFRSGANVLTF
15 NA TRBJ2-2 TRBV18 NA TGTGCCAGCTCACCACAAAGCGGGAACACCGGGGAGCTGTTTTTT CASSPQSGNTGELFF
18 NA TRBJ2-2 TRBV7-3 TRBD1 TGTGCCAGCAGCTTAAGGCGGACAGGGGGTACGAACACCGGGGAGCTGTTTTTT CASSLRRTGGTNTGELFF
14 once TRBJ2-2 TRBV27 NA TGTGCCAGCAGTTTTTCTGCGGGGACCGGGGAGCTGTTTTTT CASSFSAGTGELFF
14 NA TRBJ2-7 TRBV29-1 TRBD1 TGCAGCGTTGCCCCGACAGGGGGCATTCTCGAGCAGTACTTC CSVAPTGGILEQYF
16 NA TRBJ1-2 TRBV19 NA TGTGCCAGTAGTATGGGGGTACAGGGAGCTAACTATGGCTACACCTTC CASSMGVQGANYGYTF
13 NA TRBJ1-6 TRBV6-2/TRBV6-3 NA TGTGCCAGCAGTTACACAGATTATTCACCCCTCCACTTT CASSYTDYSPLHF
15 NA TRBJ2-7 TRBV5-6 NA TGTGCCAGCAGCCCAGGGGTTTTCGCAACTACGGAGCAGTACTTC CASSPGVFATTEQYF
15 NA TRBJ2-5 TRBV10-3 TRBD2 TGTGCCATCAGTCAGACTAGCGGGGACCAAGAGACCCAGTACTTC CAISQTSGDQETQYF